This T cell receptor (beta chain) derives from a study of cytomegalovirus exposure and HLA in healthy donors. Study-wide points: Further analysis, carried out later, found HLA-associated TCR beta chains more clonally expanded than equally common other chains. Reports indicate that TCR beta sequences accurately predicted the HLA-A and HLA-B alleles of most subjects. Later analysis associated a missense DCLRE1C variant with TCR beta V- and J-gene trimming.

Trimming removed 0 bases at V and 7 bases at J, with 8 bases between. From germline, CDR1 is SGHRS and CDR2 YFSETQ. The CDR3 loop spans 12 amino acids. A multiplex PCR was run with 60 Vbeta primers and 13 Jbeta primers. The assay was immunoSEQ multiplex PCR, and TCRdb's table has in-frame clones only and misses some. The sample has 95,000 to 150,000 clones; about 73% are singletons. Details on this clone: No antigen is known for it.

Donors consisted of healthy bone marrow donors. The TCR was taken from a woman aged 25-40 years in good health and CMV-seropositive. The chain employs TRBV5-1 and TRBJ2-7; weak D call: TRBD1 (5 bases). The material sequenced was PBMCs. The CDR3 bases are TGCGCCAGCAGCTTGGAGGGGTGGGAGCAGTACTTC. Protein: CASSLEGWEQYF.